This TCR beta chain was observed in a study of T cell changes during pregnancy in multiple sclerosis (dated by TCRdb to between 2018 and 2021). With respect to the entire study: In women with multiple sclerosis, the researchers looked at how the T cell repertoire shifted as pregnancy progressed.

The protocol used for the library was the immunoSEQ multiplex PCR assay. The table comes from immuneACCESS by way of TCRdb, which keeps in-frame sequences with V and J called. Part of the clones is missing from these tables; in studies checked, under half for an unresolved V gene and the rest for unknown reasons. A total of about 70,000 clones appear in this sample, just over 90% of them only once. Roughly 1.2% of the sample lies in the top ten. This clone has only one observation. The antigen it binds to is not known. No base quality information exists; no much larger clone differs at one position. Reading the germline V gene gives CDR1 SGHVS and CDR2 FQNEAQ. The CDR3 runs 14 residues from the cysteine to the phenylalanine. Only CDR3 DNA is held: 42 bases, read in frame from base 1. V and J are truncated by 1 base and 3 bases respectively, leaving an intervening sequence of 10 bases.

This specimen was peripheral blood, taken in the third trimester of pregnancy. The source is a female donor with multiple sclerosis, enrolled in a pregnancy study. The chain uses TRBV7-8 and TRBJ2-7; the best D guess is TRBD1, with 6 bases matching. The CDR3 here reads CASSLDRANYEQYF. The DNA is TGTGCCAGCAGCTTAGACAGGGCCAACTACGAGCAGTACTTC.